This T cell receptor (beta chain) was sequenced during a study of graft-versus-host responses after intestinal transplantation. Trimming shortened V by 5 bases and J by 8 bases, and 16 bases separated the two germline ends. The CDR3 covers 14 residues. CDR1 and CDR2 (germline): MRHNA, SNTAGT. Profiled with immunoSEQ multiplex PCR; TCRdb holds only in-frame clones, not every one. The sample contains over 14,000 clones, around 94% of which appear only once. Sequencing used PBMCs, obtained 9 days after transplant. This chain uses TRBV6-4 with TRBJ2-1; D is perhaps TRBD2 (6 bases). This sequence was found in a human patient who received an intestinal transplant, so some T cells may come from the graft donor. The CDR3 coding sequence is TGTGCCAGCAGTCGGGTGGGGGGTTTCGATGAGCAGTTCTTC. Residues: CASSRVGGFDEQFF.